This note documents a single TCR beta chain sequence. Its antigen remains unknown. This record belongs to a study of cytomegalovirus exposure and HLA in healthy donors. Notes on the study in general: Most TCR sequences proved rare, with some public TCRs found in many donors. Excluded: some indistinguishable V segments such as TRBV6-2 and TRBV6-3.

The PCR was carried out with 60 Vbeta primers and 13 Jbeta primers. Method: immunoSEQ multiplex PCR; TCRdb's copy keeps in-frame clones and lacks some. The table includes some 190,000 clones, 80% to 85% detected once. Germline CDR1 SGHTA, CDR2 FQGNSA. Trimming pared 2 bases from V and 2 bases from J, leaving 15 bases between. This CDR3 is 16 amino acids long. This sequence originates from a boy younger than 10 in good health and CMV-seronegative. J is TRBJ1-1 and V is TRBV7-2; D possibly corresponds to TRBD1 (6 bases). The sample taken for sequencing was PBMCs. CDR3 region: CASSLSAGAFNTEAFF. The CDR3 bases are TGTGCCAGCAGCTTAAGCGCAGGGGCATTCAACACTGAAGCTTTCTTT.